Listed here are 15 T cell receptor beta chains from one sample, sequenced in a study of T cells in Graves' hyperthyroidism and ophthalmopathy. TCR beta CDR3 regions were amplified from RNA transcripts. An initial round of RT-PCR targeting the TCR CDR3 relied on the HTBI primer set. MiXCR, run by TCRdb on the multiplex PCR reads, gives a single entry per CDR3 protein. The table lists more than 500,000 distinct CDR3 sequences, roughly 17% of them singletons. Sequencing input: blood. Every receptor here comes from a woman aged 25-40 years with Graves' hyperthyroidism.

This chain's CDR3 is CASSLGGALSEKLFF. Written as DNA, the CDR3 is TGTGCCAGCAGCTTAGGGGGGGCCTTGAGTGAAAAACTGTTTTTT. V usage is TRBV5-5 and J usage is TRBJ1-4, with D perhaps TRBD1 (6 bases). Trimming removed 2 bases at V and 7 bases at J, with 15 bases between. The CDR3 contains 15 residues. CDR1 is SGHKS, CDR2 YYEKEE, per germline (reference sequence). Full variable domain (remainder filled in from reference TRBV5-5 and TRBJ1-4): DAGVTQSPTHLIKTRGQQVTLRCSPISGHKSVSWYQQVLGQGPQFIFQYYEKEERGRGNFPDRFSARQFPNYSSELNVNALLLGDSALYLCASSLGGALSEKLFFGSGTQLSVL.

This clonotype was recorded many times. The CDR3: CASSPPGTDPKEQFF. CDR3 bases: TGTGCCAGCAGCCCACCCGGGACAGACCCTAAGGAGCAGTTCTTC. The chain joins TRBV7-6 to TRBJ2-1; TRBD1 matches 7 bases. The CDR3 totals 15 residues. V shed 5 bases and J 10 bases; nucleotides not matched to a gene: 14. CDR1 is SGHVS and CDR2 is FNYEAQ in the germline V gene.

The table lists this clonotype with a count of one. The chain uses TRBV4-1 and TRBJ1-1; D not resolved. Trimming left V 0 bases short and J 2 bases short, with 7 bases between. Germline values: CDR1 MGHRA, CDR2 YSYEKL. CDR3 length: 14 amino acids. The CDR3 region has the DNA TGCGCCAGCAGCCAAGATCCCACTAACACTGAAGCTTTCTTT. Its protein product is CASSQDPTNTEAFF.

Regarding this clonotype: This may come from a read error, since a much larger clone is one base off. This chain links TRBV28 with TRBJ2-1; 7 bases align to TRBD1. Germline CDR1 MDHEN, CDR2 SYDVKM. This CDR3 has 15 amino acids. V lost 8 bases and J lost 3; bases outside the gene matches: 10. In nucleotides, the CDR3 is TGTGCCAGCTCCAACCTTACAGGGGTCTACAATGAGCAGTTCTTC. Amino acids: CASSNLTGVYNEQFF. Full variable domain (rest looked up from reference TRBV28 and TRBJ2-1): DVKVTQSSRYLVKRTGEKVFLECVQDMDHENMFWYRQDPGLGLRLIYFSYDVKMKEKGDIPEGYSVSREKKERFSLILESASTNQTSMYLCASSNLTGVYNEQFFGPGTRLTVL.

The genes are TRBV9 and TRBJ2-5; D unclear. Germline assignment: CDR1 SGDLS and CDR2 YYNGEE. This CDR3 has 14 amino acids. With 2 bases removed from V and 1 base from J, the gap between germline ends came to 9 bases. CDR3 region: CASSVGSAQETQYF. The CDR3 DNA is TGTGCCAGCAGCGTGGGGTCGGCCCAAGAGACCCAGTACTTC.

This clonotype was counted at least ten times. The chain links TRBV3-1 to TRBJ1-1; TRBD1 is a possible D gene (5 bases). CDR1 and CDR2 (germline): LGHDT, YNNKEL (reference sequence). Trimming took off 3 bases at V and 6 bases at J, with 5 bases between the two ends. The CDR3 is 11 amino acids. The CDR3 sequence: CASSQGAEAFF. The DNA for the CDR3 is TGTGCCAGCAGCCAGGGGGCTGAAGCTTTCTTT.

This clonotype came up a few times. The chain recombines TRBV6-1 with TRBJ2-7; D possibly uses TRBD1 or TRBD2 (5 bases each). CDR1 is MNHNS and CDR2 is SASEGT in the germline V gene. The V gene lost 4 bases and the J gene lost 2 bases, with 15 bases spanning the gap. CDR3 size: 15 residues. In DNA form, the CDR3 reads TGTGCCAGCAGTGGAGCGCGACTGGGACCCTACGAGCAGTACTTC. Translation: CASSGARLGPYEQYF.

This clonotype was picked up many times. The V gene is TRBV20-1, the J gene TRBJ1-2, with D unresolved. Germline V gives CDR1 DFQATT, CDR2 SNEGSKA (reference sequence). Trimming removed 1 base from V and 6 bases from J, with 12 bases in between. CDR3 size: 13 residues. The CDR3 here is CSARVEGWDGYTF. In nucleotides, the CDR3 is TGCAGTGCTAGAGTGGAAGGGTGGGATGGCTACACCTTC.

As concerns this clonotype: A clone one base away is much larger, so this may be a read error. This chain connects TRBV29-1 to TRBJ1-1; 9 bases line up with TRBD1. The CDR3 contains 16 residues. V gave up 4 bases and J gave up 1 base; unmatched junction bases: 10. The germline V gene encodes CDR1 SQVTM and CDR2 ANQGSEA. CDR3 region: CSVAGTGLPSNTEAFF. For the CDR3, the DNA is TGCAGCGTTGCCGGGACAGGGCTTCCTTCGAACACTGAAGCTTTCTTT.

At least ten counts were recorded for this clonotype. The V gene is TRBV7-9, the J gene TRBJ2-7; 11 positions match TRBD1. Germline V gene data show CDR1 as SEHNR and CDR2 as FQNEAQ (reference sequence). This CDR3 contains 18 residues. V was clipped by 5 bases and J by 2 bases; unmatched bases: 14. The CDR3 nucleotides read TGTGCCAGCAGCGCCCCCCGGACAGGGGGCGGTAATGCCTACGAGCAGTACTTC. Encoded protein: CASSAPRTGGGNAYEQYF.

This clonotype turned up a few times. The genes are TRBV11-3 and TRBJ2-7, with TRBD1 as a possible D gene (5 bases). Per the germline V gene, CDR1 is SGHNT and CDR2 is YENEEA. The length of the CDR3 is 15 residues. V was clipped by 1 base and J by 1 base, with 11 bases between them. The DNA for the CDR3 is TGTGCCAGCAGCTTAGTTTGGGGCCCTTCCTACGAGCAGTACTTC. It codes for CASSLVWGPSYEQYF. The variable domain in full, completed from reference TRBV11-3 and TRBJ2-7, reads EAGVVQSPRYKIIEKKQPVAFWCNPISGHNTLYWYLQNLGQGPELLIRYENEEAVDDSQLPKDRFSAERLKGVDSTLKIQPAELGDSAVYLCASSLVWGPSYEQYFGPGTRLTVT.

The V gene is TRBV28, the J gene TRBJ1-5; D is perhaps TRBD1 (5 bases). CDR1 is MDHEN and CDR2 is SYDVKM in the germline V gene. V gave up 6 bases and J gave up 6 bases, with 21 bases separating them. The CDR3 is 16 residues long. CDR3 in amino acids: CASRPPREGQGQPQHF. CDR3 DNA: TGTGCCAGCAGGCCCCCTAGGGAGGGGCAGGGTCAGCCCCAGCATTTT.

On this clonotype itself: With a much larger clone just one base away, this may be a read error. The CDR3 does not close with the conserved phenylalanine or tryptophan, likely indicating a read error. V usage is TRBV11-3 and J usage is TRBJ2-7; a possible D gene is TRBD1 (6 bases). V lost 1 base to trimming and J lost 5 bases, with 12 bases between them. Germline CDR1 reads SGHNT; CDR2 reads YENEEA. CDR3 size: 14 residues. This chain's CDR3 is CASSLGRGPHEQYL. Written as DNA, the CDR3 is TGTGCCAGCAGCTTAGGCAGGGGACCTCACGAGCAGTACCTC.

The chain carries TRBV6-2 or TRBV6-3 and TRBJ2-2; no clear D gene. This CDR3 region has 16 residues. Germline V CDR1 and CDR2: MNHEY, SVGEGT. Trimming took 5 bases from V and 0 from J, leaving 13 bases between them. CDR3 loop: CASSLSPEANTGELFF. CDR3 in DNA: TGTGCCAGCAGTCTGTCTCCGGAAGCGAACACCGGGGAGCTGTTTTTT.

This clonotype has ten or more counts. The V gene is TRBV19, the J gene TRBJ1-2, with D possibly TRBD1 on 5 matching bases. Germline CDR1 is LNHDA and CDR2 is SQIVND (reference sequence). This CDR3 spans 13 amino acids. Trimming removed 7 bases at V and 4 bases at J, with 13 bases between. Here the CDR3 reads CASTLTDSYGYTF. The CDR3 nucleotides read TGTGCCAGTACCCTGACAGACTCCTATGGCTACACCTTC. Full variable domain (remainder filled in from reference TRBV19 and TRBJ1-2): DGGITQSPKYLFRKEGQNVTLSCEQNLNHDAMYWYRQDPGQGLRLIYYSQIVNDFQKGDIAEGYSVSREKKESFPLTVTSAQKNPTAFYLCASTLTDSYGYTFGSGTRLTVV.